This T cell receptor (beta chain) was retrieved from a study of blood T cell repertoires in COVID-19. Study background: COVID-19 samples from acute and convalescent phases originated in the United States, Italy and Spain. Nucleic acid was either cDNA or gDNA, and it came from T cells, B-cell-depleted T cells, or PBMCs.

Sequencing was performed with immunoSEQ multiplex PCR; in TCRdb, only in-frame clones are kept and a portion is missing. The sample lists 60,000 to 70,000 clones, roughly 85% occurring once. Trimming removed 2 bases at V and 0 bases at J, with 5 bases between. Germline-derived CDR1 and CDR2 are SGHVS and FQNEAQ. This CDR3 is 14 amino acids long. This clonotype was sampled from a woman aged 55-70 years with acute or convalescent COVID-19. Sequencing was carried out using peripheral blood. This chain joins TRBV7-8 and TRBJ1-3; D ambiguous. The CDR3 DNA sequence: TGTGCCAGCAGCTTAACGAGCTCTGGAAACACCATATATTTT. This codes for CASSLTSSGNTIYF.